The 9 T cell receptor beta chains presented below share a single source sample, sequenced in a study of CD8 T cells in ankylosing spondylitis. TCRdb re-called the 5' RACE reads through MiXCR, storing one row per CDR3 protein. Of 300,000 to 400,000 distinct CDR3 sequences in the sample, around a tenth were seen once. Input material: blood, either unsorted or a sorted T cell fraction (not recorded which). The receptors derive from a female donor with ankylosing spondylitis or in good health (not recorded which).

This clonotype was observed many times. The chain employs TRBV20-1 and TRBJ2-3, with 12 bases matching TRBD2. Germline V gene data show CDR1 as DFQATT and CDR2 as SNEGSKA (reference sequence). With V trimmed by 0 bases and J by 4 bases, 5 bases remained unmatched. The CDR3 has 16 amino acids. The CDR3 nucleotides are TGCAGTGCTAGAGACCCGACTAGCGGGAGATCAGATACGCAGTATTTT. It codes for CSARDPTSGRSDTQYF.

This clonotype was counted between two and nine times. The V and J genes are TRBV5-1 and TRBJ1-1, with 8 bases fitting TRBD1. Germline CDR1 and CDR2: SGHRS and YFSETQ. This CDR3 comprises 15 residues. Trimming at V came to 2 bases and at J to 0 bases, leaving 3 bases not matched to a gene. Written as DNA, the CDR3 is TGCGCCAGCAGCTTCAGGGGGCAGGTGAACACTGAAGCTTTCTTT. Protein product: CASSFRGQVNTEAFF.

Ten or more counts support this clonotype. This chain uses TRBV7-8 with TRBJ1-2; TRBD1 is a possible D gene (5 bases). Looked up from germline, CDR1 is SGHVS and CDR2 is FQNEAQ. Trimming left V 3 bases short and J 4 bases short, with 15 bases between. The CDR3 totals 15 residues. As DNA, the CDR3 is TGTGCCAGCAGCTTGCAGGGAGAATCGGGCTATGGCTACACCTTC. Translated, it gives CASSLQGESGYGYTF.

This clonotype was found many times. This sequence joins TRBV11-2 and TRBJ1-4, with D possibly matching TRBD1 (5 bases). Germline loops: CDR1 SGHAT, CDR2 FQNNGV. The CDR3 is made up of 17 amino acids. Trimming took 1 base from V and 8 from J, leaving 20 bases between them. The CDR3 sequence: CASSLVGAGVADEKLFF. CDR3 sequence (DNA): TGTGCCAGCAGCTTAGTAGGGGCGGGAGTGGCCGACGAAAAACTGTTTTTT. Looking up the rest from reference TRBV11-2 and TRBJ1-4 gives the full variable domain: EAGVAQSPRYKIIEKRQSVAFWCNPISGHATLYWYQQILGQGPKLLIQFQNNGVVDDSQLPKDRFSAERLKGVDSTLKIQPAKLEDSAVYLCASSLVGAGVADEKLFFGSGTQLSVL.

This clonotype has only a few counts. The V call is TRBV7-9, the J call TRBJ2-7, with TRBD1 as a possible D gene (6 bases). Between the trimmed V and J ends, which lost 5 bases and 6 bases, there was a span of 17 bases. The CDR3 has 14 amino acids. CDR1 and CDR2 from the germline V gene are SEHNR and FQNEAQ (reference sequence). CDR3 loop: CASSETGLLGEQYF. CDR3 DNA sequence: TGTGCCAGCAGCGAAACAGGGTTACTGGGCGAGCAGTACTTC.

The V and J genes are TRBV19 and TRBJ2-1, with a weak D call TRBD1 (6 bases). Germline-derived CDR1 and CDR2 are LNHDA and SQIVND (reference sequence). The CDR3 sequence is 16 residues long. V was shortened by 4 bases and J by 7 bases, with 20 bases between the two germline ends. The DNA of the CDR3 is TGTGCCAGTAGTACCCGAACAGGGTCCCAGCCTAATGAGCAGTTCTTC. Its translation is CASSTRTGSQPNEQFF.

Points on this clonotype: Relative to the germline gene, one junction end is altered; a read error may explain this. J is TRBJ1-5 and V is TRBV28, with 9 bases lining up with TRBD1. This CDR3 contains 15 residues. Germline-derived CDR1 and CDR2 are MDHEN and SYDVKM. CDR3 loop: CASSFKTGGNQPQHF. CDR3 coding DNA: TGTGCCAGCAGTTTCAAAACAGGGGGCAACCAGCCCCAGCATTTT.

V gene TRBV7-2 combines with J gene TRBJ2-1; TRBD2 aligns across 8 bases. Trimming at V came to 1 base and at J to 7 bases, leaving 3 bases not matched to a gene. In germline, CDR1 is SGHTA, CDR2 FQGNSA. This CDR3 spans 14 amino acids. Here the CDR3 DNA reads TGTGCCAGCAGCTTAGGGAGCGGGAGTAATGAGCAGTTCTTC. Translated: CASSLGSGSNEQFF.

This clonotype has ten or more counts. V usage is TRBV7-2 and J usage is TRBJ2-7; D is uncertain. The CDR3 totals 13 residues. The ends were cut back, 4 bases at V and 6 bases at J, with 13 bases in the middle. Germline CDR1 reads SGHTA; CDR2 reads FQGNSA. CDR3 sequence: CASSSMPLTEQYF. CDR3 nucleotides: TGTGCCAGCAGCTCCATGCCGTTAACCGAGCAGTACTTC.